Below, one TCR beta chain is given with its context. Its antigen is undetermined. Using its own MiXCR run on the reads, TCRdb lists one record per CDR3 protein. The table has 450,000 to 550,000 distinct CDR3 sequences, approximately 46% seen once. V shed 1 base, J shed 1 base, and the junction held 12 bases outside the gene matches. Germline V gives CDR1 MGHRA, CDR2 YSYEKL. The length of the CDR3 is 18 residues. This sample is drawn from a study of T cell repertoires in cytomegalovirus infection. In the study overall: Well-studied HLA-B-restricted CMV epitopes were used in the study alongside recently identified HLA-C-restricted ones. Shared public TCR beta signatures pointed to both CMV infection and a matching HLA type.

Study-wide results and limits: HLA-C-restricted TCR beta clonotypes specific for CMV led the ex vivo response.

J is TRBJ2-7 and V is TRBV4-1; 8 bases align to TRBD1. The receptor was isolated from a human donor in good health (CMV status not recorded). Some clones in this sample may be carry-over from other donors' samples. This specimen consisted of cultured PBMCs, obtained from culture after CMV antigen stimulation. CDR3 nucleotide sequence: TGCGCCAGCAGCCAAGGGGGAGGACAGGGAAAGGGGTCCTACGAGCAGTACTTC. This translates into CASSQGGGQGKGSYEQYF.